This T cell receptor (beta chain) emerged from a study of shared clonotypes between healthy human individuals (dated by TCRdb to 2018 to 2020). General notes on the study: The cohort included three men and two women between 18 and 49 years of age. For each donor, CD4 naive and CD4 memory were each given three plates, CD8 naive was given two plates, and CD8 memory was given one plate. Blood TCR repertoires of about five healthy adults were deeply sequenced to estimate repertoire size and the extent of clonotype sharing between individuals. To increase sequencing depth and limit assay-specific biases, different laboratories used diverse techniques to prepare libraries and sequence TCR repertoires. Between about 0.85 and 9.5 billion PBMCs per donor were obtained by leukapheresis.

The donors were healthy, HIV-negative adults who had no recently reported acute infections or vaccinations. Every donor was a Caucasian adult residing in Nashville, Tennessee, USA. CD4+ T cells were enriched by magnetic negative selection; naive cells were then positively selected on CD45RA, and the negative fraction formed the memory subset. Blood was collected by leukapheresis, and PBMCs were isolated by Ficoll-Histopaque density gradient centrifugation and then cryopreserved in liquid nitrogen vapor phase. Purity and quantity of every magnetically sorted T cell population were checked by analytical flow cytometry. Each sorted fraction had its genomic DNA isolated and then quantified by UV absorbance on a Nanodrop 2000c. Using the deep immunoSEQ assay, TCR CDR3 regions were amplified from genomic DNA by multiplex PCR. Extracted genomic DNA from each cell subset was distributed evenly across all wells of several immunoSEQ 96-well plates, and each plate was treated as a replicate. For sorted subsets, around 200 ng genomic DNA, equal to tens of thousands of T cell genomes, was loaded into each replicate PCR. Purified libraries were measured with a Qubit 3.0 fluorometer, size-checked on a Bioanalyzer 2100, and measured again with the KAPA Library Quantification kit. A separate single-read 150-cycle Illumina NextSeq 550 flow cell was used to sequence each immunoSEQ 96-well plate. The paper's processing steps were these. The immunoSEQ output contained only junctional sequences without quality scores, so filtering could not match that applied to full-length reads. Sequences were annotated with PyIR, a Python wrapper for IgBLAST v1.9, using IMGT germline references to assign V/J genes and CDR3. Reads were removed for weak V/J assignments (E-value above 1e-6), missing CDR3, stop codons, out-of-frame junctions, or ambiguous translated residues. V3J clonotypes were defined by identical inferred V gene, J gene, and CDR3 amino acid sequence. To compute the percentage overlap between repertoires, the number of shared unique clonotypes was divided by the size of the smaller repertoire. Richness of each repertoire was evaluated using RTK rarefaction, the Chao1 estimator, and Recon v2.1 estimates of unobserved clonotypes. Generation probabilities for all TCRbeta clonotypes obtained by the gDNA method from four donors were computed using OLGA. TCRdb took this table from immuneACCESS and kept in-frame rearrangements with V and J called. Such tables lack part of the clones; where checked against another copy, unresolved V genes explain under half of the gap, and the rest is unexplained. V and J calls and clone size are as listed in that table; D and trimming were resolved from the DNA. The table for this sample lists roughly 640,000 clones; 74% of them were counted only once. In total, the top ten clones hold 1.5% to 2% of the sample.

The investigation overall reported the following: Compared with non-shared clonotypes, clonotypes shared by all four sorted-subset donors had higher generation probabilities. Around 5.4% of naive CD4, 3% to 3.5% of naive CD8, approximately 2.2% of memory CD4, and approximately 0.39% of memory CD8 clonotypes were shared across four donors. Sampling was restricted to blood, and TCR repertoires in tissues likely differ from the TCR repertoires found in blood. Pairwise subsampling led to the expectation that sequencing depth would affect the degree of clonotype sharing among donors. Larger estimated clonotype richness was generally found for naive subsets than for memory subsets. Because the study included a small number of donors, the genetic and exposure-history diversity represented was limited. Even with the large sequencing depth, rarefaction of the sorted-subset datasets indicated that sequencing was incomplete.

V trim: 3 bases; J trim: 3 bases; unmatched bases: 6. Based on the germline V gene, the CDR1 and CDR2 sequences are SGHRS and YFSETQ. Counted from cysteine to phenylalanine, this CDR3 has 16 amino acids. The CDR3 DNA has 48 bases and is translated from base 1. Comments on this clone: Its antigen is currently not known. Base qualities are not recorded, but no much larger clone differs from it by a single base.

Sequencing was performed on memory CD4+ T cells sorted from blood. What this sample's cell subset or site label stands for: CD45RA-negative fraction. The chain joins TRBV5-1 to TRBJ1-2; TRBD1 aligns with 12 central bases. The clonotype was recovered from a woman younger than 45 in good health. Here the CDR3 is given as CASSSGDRGQDYGYTF. The nucleotides read TGCGCCAGCAGCTCGGGGGACAGGGGGCAGGACTATGGCTACACCTTC.